These 4 T cell receptor beta chains were sequenced from one sample in a study of control samples from healthy donors and cancer patients. Clones were sequenced by immunoSEQ multiplex PCR, and TCRdb holds only the in-frame ones, with some missing. The table records approximately 150,000 clones, approximately 94% of them present only once. Sequenced material: blood. The receptors shown here come from a man aged 40-50 years in good health.

The gene calls are TRBV14 and TRBJ2-3, with D perhaps matching TRBD2 (6 bases). This CDR3 has 17 amino acids. V was shortened by 0 bases and J by 0 bases, with 13 bases between the two germline ends. Germline CDR1 is SGHDN and CDR2 is FVKESK. CDR3 loop: CASSQDFAGLSTDTQYF. The CDR3 DNA reads TGTGCCAGCAGCCAAGATTTTGCAGGACTAAGCACAGATACGCAGTATTTT.

The chain combines TRBV9 with TRBJ2-1; 11 bases are a match to TRBD2. The ends lost 3 bases at V and 8 bases at J; junction bases unmatched: 7. Germline V lookup: CDR1 SGDLS, CDR2 YYNGEE. The CDR3 is 15 residues long. The CDR3 bases are TGTGCCAGCAGCGAGGAGACTAGCGGGACGGATGAGCAGTTCTTC. This sequence encodes CASSEETSGTDEQFF.

This clone is a singleton in its sample. This rearrangement joins TRBV5-1 to TRBJ1-4; D unclear. CDR1 is SGHRS and CDR2 is YFSETQ in the germline V gene. The V and J ends lost 8 bases and 4 bases respectively, with 15 bases between them. The CDR3 is 14 residues long. CDR3 sequence reads: CASRTGDINEKLFF. The CDR3 coding sequence is TGCGCCAGTCGGACCGGGGATATTAATGAAAAACTGTTTTTT.

V is TRBV7-2 and J is TRBJ1-2; D perhaps matches TRBD1 (6 bases). Germline V CDR1 and CDR2: SGHTA, FQGNSA. V lost 5 bases and J 2 bases, leaving 9 bases between the germline ends. The CDR3 extends over 13 amino acids. The CDR3 bases are TGTGCCAGCAGCCCGGACAGAAACTATGGCTACACCTTC. Translation: CASSPDRNYGYTF.